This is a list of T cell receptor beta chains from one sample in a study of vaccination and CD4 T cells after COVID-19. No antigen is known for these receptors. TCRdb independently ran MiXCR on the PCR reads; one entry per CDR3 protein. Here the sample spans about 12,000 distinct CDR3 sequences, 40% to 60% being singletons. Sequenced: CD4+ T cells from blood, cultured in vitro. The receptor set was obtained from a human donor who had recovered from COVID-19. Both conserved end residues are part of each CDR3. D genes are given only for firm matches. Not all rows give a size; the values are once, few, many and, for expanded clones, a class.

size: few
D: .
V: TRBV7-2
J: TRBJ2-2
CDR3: CASSRERTGELFF
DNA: TGTGCCAGCAGCCGTGAACGCACCGGGGAGCTGTTTTTT

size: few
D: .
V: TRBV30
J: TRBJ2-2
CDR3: CAWRSQGTGELFF
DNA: TGTGCCTGGAGGTCGCAGGGAACCGGGGAGCTGTTTTTT

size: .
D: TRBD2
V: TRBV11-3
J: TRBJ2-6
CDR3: CASSLRSGGSGANVLTF
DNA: TGTGCCAGCAGCTTAAGGTCGGGGGGCTCTGGGGCCAACGTCCTGACTTTC

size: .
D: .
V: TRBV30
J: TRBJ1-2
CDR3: CAWRHSTAHTF
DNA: TGTGCCTGGAGACACTCGACAGCTCACACCTTC

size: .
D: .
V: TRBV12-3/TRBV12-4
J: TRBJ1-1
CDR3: CASSPGGTRMNTEAFF
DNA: TGTGCCAGCAGTCCCGGGGGAACCAGAATGAACACTGAAGCTTTCTTT

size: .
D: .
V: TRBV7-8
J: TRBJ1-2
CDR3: CASSFATGPIYGYTF
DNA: TGTGCCAGCAGCTTTGCGACAGGCCCCATCTATGGCTACACCTTC

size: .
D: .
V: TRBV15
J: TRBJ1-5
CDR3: CATSRDRDSNQPQHF
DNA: TGTGCCACCAGCAGAGACAGAGATAGCAATCAGCCCCAGCATTTT

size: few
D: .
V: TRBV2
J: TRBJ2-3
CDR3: CASKKVAFGDTQYF
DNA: TGTGCCAGCAAGAAGGTAGCTTTTGGAGATACGCAGTATTTT

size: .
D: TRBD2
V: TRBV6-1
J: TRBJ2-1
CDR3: CASRRELAGLNEQFF
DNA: TGTGCCAGCAGAAGGGAACTAGCGGGGCTTAATGAGCAGTTCTTC

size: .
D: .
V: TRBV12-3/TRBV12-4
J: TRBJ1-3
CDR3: CASSYAGGNTIYF
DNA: TGTGCCAGCAGTTACGCTGGGGGAAACACCATATATTTT

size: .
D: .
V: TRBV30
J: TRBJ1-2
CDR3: CAWSVPDSRGYGYTF
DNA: TGTGCCTGGAGTGTACCGGACAGCCGTGGCTATGGCTACACCTTC

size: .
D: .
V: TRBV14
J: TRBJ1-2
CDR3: CASSSLTRGNYGYTF
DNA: TGTGCCAGCAGCTCGCTAACGAGGGGTAACTATGGCTACACCTTC

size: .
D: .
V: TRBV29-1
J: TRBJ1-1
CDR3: CSVDRPGVGAFF
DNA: TGCAGCGTTGATCGCCCCGGGGTCGGGGCTTTCTTT

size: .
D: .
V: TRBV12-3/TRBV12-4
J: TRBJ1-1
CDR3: CASRPRDTEAFF
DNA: TGTGCCAGCAGGCCCAGGGACACTGAAGCTTTCTTT

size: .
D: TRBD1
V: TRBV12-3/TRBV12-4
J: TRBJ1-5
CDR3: CASSAETGGALHQPQHF
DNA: TGTGCCAGCAGTGCTGAAACAGGGGGAGCCTTGCATCAGCCCCAGCATTTT

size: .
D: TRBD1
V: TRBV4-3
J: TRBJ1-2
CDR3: CASSQHIGTGEAF
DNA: TGCGCCAGCAGCCAGCATATTGGGACAGGGGAGGCCTTC

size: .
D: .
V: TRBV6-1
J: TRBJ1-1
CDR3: CASREITEAFF
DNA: TGTGCCAGCCGAGAAATCACTGAAGCTTTCTTT

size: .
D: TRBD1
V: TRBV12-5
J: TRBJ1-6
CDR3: CASYRTTGVYNSPLHF
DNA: TGTGCTAGTTACAGAACGACAGGGGTTTATAATTCACCCCTCCACTTT

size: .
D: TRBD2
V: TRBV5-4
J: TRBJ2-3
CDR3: CASSSLAGGRTDTQYF
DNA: TGTGCCAGCAGCTCCTTAGCGGGGGGCCGCACAGATACGCAGTATTTT

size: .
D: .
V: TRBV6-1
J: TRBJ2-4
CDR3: CASSRTRSKNIQYF
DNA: TGTGCCAGCAGCCGAACCCGATCCAAAAACATTCAGTACTTC